These 24 T cell receptor beta chains were sequenced from one sample in a study of CD8+CD57+ T cells in acquired aplastic anemia. The TCR beta profiling, which covered VDJ combination and CDR3 sequence, was carried out using genomic DNA as the template. A single record per CDR3 protein comes from TCRdb applying MiXCR to the reads. This sample has 35,000 to 45,000 distinct CDR3 sequences, with approximately 67% found just once. The sequenced sample consisted of sorted CD4+, CD8+, or CD8+CD57+ T cells (not recorded which) from PBMCs. The receptors shown here come from a human donor in good health, serving as a control.

For the CDR3, the DNA is TGTGCCAGCAGCTTAGCGCGGGGCGGGCTCTCCACAGATACGCAGTATTTT. Protein product: CASSLARGGLSTDTQYF. The chain carries TRBV7-4 and TRBJ2-3, with D perhaps matching TRBD2 (6 bases). The V end was cut by 0 bases, the J end by 2 bases, with 15 bases between. The CDR3 covers 17 residues. Germline values: CDR1 SGHVT, CDR2 SQSDAQ.

This clonotype was observed a few times. The genes are TRBV24-1 and TRBJ2-7; TRBD1 aligns across 8 bases. The germline V gene encodes CDR1 KGHDR and CDR2 SFDVKD. The CDR3 spans 15 residues. V shed 4 bases and J 4 bases; nucleotides not matched to a gene: 8. The CDR3 nucleotides read TGTGCCACCAGTGACAAACGGACAGGGAGTTACGAGCAGTACTTC. It specifies CATSDKRTGSYEQYF.

The V call is TRBV19, the J call TRBJ2-2; TRBD2 aligns across 9 bases. This CDR3 comprises 14 residues. Germline V CDR1 and CDR2: LNHDA, SQIVND (reference sequence). V lost 8 bases and J lost 4; bases outside the gene matches: 5. The CDR3 coding sequence is TGTGCCAGTGGGGGACTAGCCTTCACCGGGGAGCTGTTTTTT. It yields the protein CASGGLAFTGELFF.

This clonotype appeared a few times. This chain connects TRBV7-9 to TRBJ1-6; unclear D gene. Trimming removed 6 bases from V and 2 bases from J, with 5 bases in between. From germline, CDR1 is SEHNR and CDR2 FQNEAQ (reference sequence). CDR3 size: 13 residues. CDR3 in amino acids: CASRTAYNSPLHF. The DNA of the CDR3 is TGTGCCAGCAGGACGGCCTATAATTCACCCCTCCACTTT.

This chain connects TRBV20-1 to TRBJ2-5; 7 nucleotides match TRBD2. V gave up 6 bases and J gave up 7 bases; unmatched junction bases: 14. The germline V gene has CDR1 DFQATT and CDR2 SNEGSKA (reference sequence). The CDR3 is 14 amino acids. DNA of the CDR3: TGCAGTGCCCTGACAAGCGGGGAGGCCAGGACCCAGTACTTC. Protein: CSALTSGEARTQYF.

V and J are TRBV11-1 and TRBJ2-1; D is uncertain. Germline V lookup: CDR1 SGHAT, CDR2 FQDESV (reference sequence). The ends were cut back, 6 bases at V and 9 bases at J, with 18 bases in the middle. The CDR3 sequence is 14 residues long. The CDR3 sequence is CASRLGYPISEQFF. CDR3 nucleotides: TGTGCCAGCAGGCTAGGGTACCCCATAAGTGAGCAGTTCTTC. The whole variable domain, remainder taken from reference TRBV11-1 and TRBJ2-1, is EAEVAQSPRYKITEKSQAVAFWCDPISGHATLYWYRQILGQGPELLVQFQDESVVDDSQLPKDRFSAERLKGVDSTLKIQPAELGDSAMYLCASRLGYPISEQFFGPGTRLTVL.

This clonotype was recorded a few times. The rearrangement links TRBV10-3 to TRBJ2-2; 7 bases map to TRBD2. With 3 bases clipped from V and 4 bases from J, the junction kept 8 bases outside the gene matches. From germline, CDR1 is ENHRY and CDR2 SYGVKD. The CDR3 length is 16 residues. The CDR3 reads CAISDRASGRTGELFF. The CDR3 bases are TGTGCCATCAGTGATCGGGCTAGCGGTCGCACCGGGGAGCTGTTTTTT.

The chain employs TRBV7-3 and TRBJ1-1, with D unresolved. Trimming took 0 bases from V and 6 from J, leaving 8 bases between them. Germline V gene data show CDR1 as SGHTA and CDR2 as FQGTGA. The CDR3 has 13 amino acids. CDR3 region: CASSLTKGPEAFF. The DNA of the CDR3 is TGTGCCAGCAGCTTAACGAAAGGCCCTGAAGCTTTCTTT.

The V gene is TRBV12-3 or TRBV12-4, the J gene TRBJ1-3; a weak D match, TRBD1 (6 bases). This CDR3 comprises 19 residues. The V end lost 5 bases, the J end lost 2 bases, and 25 bases lay between the germline ends. The CDR3 here is CASSTHKDSPRFAGNTIYF. The CDR3 DNA sequence: TGTGCCAGCAGTACGCATAAGGACAGCCCCCGCTTTGCTGGAAACACCATATATTTT.

The rearrangement joins TRBV9 to TRBJ1-6; D call uncertain. CDR3 size: 13 residues. Germline V gene data show CDR1 as SGDLS and CDR2 as YYNGEE. V lost 1 base and J lost 5, with 4 bases in between. CDR3 in amino acids: CASSVSDNSPLHF. CDR3 DNA: TGTGCCAGCAGCGTATCAGATAATTCACCCCTCCACTTT.

The chain joins TRBV29-1 to TRBJ2-7; weak D call: TRBD1 (6 bases). V dropped 3 bases and J dropped 2 bases, with 17 bases sitting between them. The CDR3 has 15 residues. The germline V gene encodes CDR1 SQVTM and CDR2 ANQGSEA. The CDR3 coding sequence is TGCAGCGTTGAGGTGGGGAACAGGGCCCCCTACGAGCAGTACTTC. It specifies CSVEVGNRAPYEQYF.

The count of this clonotype is one. The rearrangement joins TRBV15 to TRBJ1-5; tentative D call: TRBD1 (5 bases). V lost 1 base and J 6 bases, leaving 10 bases between the germline ends. Germline loops: CDR1 LNHNV, CDR2 YYDKDF (reference sequence). The CDR3 consists of 14 residues. The CDR3 sequence is CATSRGGRGQPQHF. CDR3 in DNA: TGTGCCACCAGCAGAGGGGGCCGGGGTCAGCCCCAGCATTTT.

The chain recombines TRBV20-1 with TRBJ2-7, with 16 bases identical to TRBD2. CDR1 and CDR2 from the germline V gene are DFQATT and SNEGSKA (reference sequence). Unmatched junction bases numbered 6, after V lost 1 base and J lost 6 bases. The CDR3 has 16 residues. CDR3 bases: TGCAGTGCTAGAGTCGGGACTAGCGGGGGGGCGAGCGAGCAGTACTTC. Translating it yields CSARVGTSGGASEQYF.

This chain links TRBV5-4 with TRBJ1-2, with D perhaps matching TRBD1 (6 bases). Between the trimmed V and J ends, which lost 8 bases and 3 bases, there was a span of 11 bases. The CDR3 runs to 12 residues. Per germline, CDR1 SGHNT and CDR2 YYREEE (reference sequence). The CDR3 loop is CASKGVDYGYTF. The CDR3 DNA reads as TGTGCCAGTAAGGGGGTTGACTATGGCTACACCTTC.

This chain uses TRBV2 with TRBJ1-4; no definite D call. The germline V gene encodes CDR1 SNHLY and CDR2 FYNNEI. V shed 7 bases and J shed 5 bases, with 17 bases lying between them. The CDR3 loop spans 15 amino acids. The CDR3 bases are TGTGCCAGCACTGTCTACCTTCTAGGAAATGAAAAACTGTTTTTT. This gives the protein CASTVYLLGNEKLFF.

This clonotype was seen only once. The J gene is TRBJ1-3, the V gene TRBV7-9; the D gene is possibly TRBD1 (5 bases). V was trimmed by 5 bases and J by 6 bases, leaving 14 bases between them. Germline V CDR1 and CDR2: SEHNR, FQNEAQ (reference sequence). The CDR3 loop spans 14 amino acids. The CDR3 nucleotides read TGTGCCAGCAGCCGTAACAGGAACGCAAACACCATATATTTT. This gives the protein CASSRNRNANTIYF.

V is TRBV19 and J is TRBJ2-1; 9 nucleotides align to TRBD1. Losses at the gene ends were 11 bases for V and 7 bases for J; bases not matched to a gene: 9. Per the germline V gene, CDR1 is LNHDA and CDR2 is SQIVND (reference sequence). The CDR3 has 13 residues. The DNA for the CDR3 is TGTGCCGCGGCGGGACAGGGTGGAAATGAGCAGTTCTTC. Residues: CAAAGQGGNEQFF. Variable domain in full (rest from reference TRBV19 and TRBJ2-1): DGGITQSPKYLFRKEGQNVTLSCEQNLNHDAMYWYRQDPGQGLRLIYYSQIVNDFQKGDIAEGYSVSREKKESFPLTVTSAQKNPTAFYLCAAAGQGGNEQFFGPGTRLTVL.

The chain carries TRBV19 and TRBJ2-7; 7 bases are a match to TRBD2. This CDR3 is 14 amino acids long. The ends lost 4 bases at V and 3 bases at J; junction bases unmatched: 6. Per germline, CDR1 LNHDA and CDR2 SQIVND (reference sequence). The CDR3 protein is CASSTKTSNYEQYF. CDR3 DNA: TGTGCCAGTAGTACGAAGACTAGCAACTACGAGCAGTACTTC.

The chain is built from TRBV2 and TRBJ2-2; no definite D call. Germline values: CDR1 SNHLY, CDR2 FYNNEI. The CDR3 runs 14 residues. The V end lost 4 bases, the J end lost 5 bases, and 11 bases lay between the germline ends. CDR3 loop: CASSGFHSTGELFF. In nucleotides, the CDR3 is TGTGCCAGCAGTGGGTTCCATAGTACCGGGGAGCTGTTTTTT.

CDR3 DNA: TGTGCCAGCAGTGAGGGGTATGGAGCTACGCAGTATTTT. Its translation is CASSEGYGATQYF. The genes are TRBV25-1 and TRBJ2-3; D not certain. The CDR3 spans 13 residues. The V and J ends lost 3 bases and 8 bases respectively, with 12 bases between them. Germline V lookup: CDR1 MGHDK, CDR2 SYGVNS.

In its sample, this clonotype was seen a few times. The gene calls are TRBV20-1 and TRBJ2-7; D uncertain. V shed 1 base and J shed 4 bases, with 8 bases lying between them. Germline CDR1 reads DFQATT; CDR2 reads SNEGSKA (reference sequence). The CDR3 is made up of 12 amino acids. CDR3 protein: CSARVVDYEQYF. The CDR3 DNA follows: TGCAGTGCTAGAGTTGTAGATTACGAGCAGTACTTC.

V and J are TRBV7-9 and TRBJ1-1; D unclear. This CDR3 is built from 13 residues. Germline-derived CDR1 and CDR2 are SEHNR and FQNEAQ (reference sequence). V lost 5 bases to trimming and J lost 11 bases, with 18 bases between them. The DNA for the CDR3 is TGTGCCAGCAGCCGCTCACTCGGGGAGGAGGCTTTCTTT. Its translation is CASSRSLGEEAFF. Variable domain in full (rest from reference TRBV7-9 and TRBJ1-1): DTGVSQNPRHKITKRGQNVTFRCDPISEHNRLYWYRQTLGQGPEFLTYFQNEAQLEKSRLLSDRFSAERPKGSFSTLEIQRTEQGDSAMYLCASSRSLGEEAFFGQGTRLTVV.

For the CDR3, the DNA is TGTGCCAGCAGTTTTAACCGGGATGAGCAGTTCTTC. Translating gives CASSFNRDEQFF. The chain is built from TRBV12-3 or TRBV12-4 and TRBJ2-1; D is uncertain. V shed 3 bases and J shed 8 bases, with 8 bases lying between them. The CDR3 spans 12 residues.

The rearrangement joins TRBV2 to TRBJ2-3; no reliable D call. Germline V gene lookup returns CDR1 SNHLY and CDR2 FYNNEI. The CDR3 is made up of 14 amino acids. The V end was cut by 3 bases, the J end by 2 bases, with 9 bases between. In DNA, the CDR3 is TGTGCCAGCAGTGACGTAGGTACCACAGATACGCAGTATTTT. Protein sequence: CASSDVGTTDTQYF.